Following are 15 T cell receptor beta chains from one sample sequenced in a study of cytotoxic CD8 clonotypes in ibrutinib-treated CLL. Produced via immunoSEQ multiplex PCR; TCRdb's table is partial and in-frame only. The sample shows tens of thousands of clones, less than 95% of them seen only once. The source was PBMCs, collected after 12 months of ibrutinib treatment. The receptors were gathered from a human donor with chronic lymphocytic leukemia.

The chain has TRBV5-1 and TRBJ2-2, with a weak D call TRBD2 (6 bases). CDR3 length equals 15 residues. The V end was cut by 2 bases, the J end by 6 bases, with 14 bases between. The germline V gene has CDR1 SGHRS and CDR2 YFSETQ. CDR3 in DNA: TGCGCCAGCAGCTTTGCGGGGACGGGTGCCGGGGAGCTGTTTTTT. Amino acids: CASSFAGTGAGELFF.

This sequence joins TRBV11-2 and TRBJ2-1, with 9 positions matching TRBD2. Trimming took 3 bases from V and 7 from J; bases not matched to a gene: 10. This CDR3 is built from 16 residues. CDR1 SGHAT and CDR2 FQNNGV come from the germline V gene. The CDR3 loop reads CASSFFPSGNENEQFF. CDR3 coding DNA: TGTGCCAGCAGCTTTTTCCCTAGCGGGAACGAGAATGAGCAGTTCTTC.

In its sample, this clone was seen a few times. The chain links TRBV9 to TRBJ1-2, with a possible D match to TRBD1 (5 bases). The germline V gene encodes CDR1 SGDLS and CDR2 YYNGEE. The V and J ends lost 3 bases and 6 bases respectively, with 18 bases between them. There are 15 residues in the CDR3. CDR3 sequence reads: CASSDGTPAGNGYTF. DNA for the CDR3: TGTGCCAGCAGCGACGGGACCCCGGCTGGGAATGGCTACACCTTC.

This clone was recorded only once. The chain links TRBV28 to TRBJ2-5; 10 bases are shared with TRBD1. The CDR3 extends over 16 amino acids. The V and J ends lost 6 bases and 4 bases, in that order; junction bases with no gene match: 11. Germline CDR1 MDHEN, CDR2 SYDVKM. DNA of the CDR3: TGTGCCAGCAGCTTGACCGGGACAGGGGTCCGAGAGACCCAGTACTTC. The encoded protein is CASSLTGTGVRETQYF.

This chain uses TRBV30 with TRBJ2-1, with 8 bases that match TRBD1. The CDR3 is 14 amino acids. J was trimmed by 3 bases and V by 3 bases; bases with no gene match: 4. Germline CDR1 GTSNPN, CDR2 SVGIG (reference sequence). In DNA form, the CDR3 reads TGTGCCTGGAGCAGTGACAGGGGCTACAATGAGCAGTTCTTC. Translating it yields CAWSSDRGYNEQFF.

This rearrangement joins TRBV6-6 to TRBJ2-2; 8 nucleotides match TRBD1. The CDR3 is 16 residues long. CDR1 and CDR2 (germline): MNHNY, SVGAGI (reference sequence). The V segment lost 0 bases and the J segment 4 bases; nucleotides outside the gene matches: 4. CDR3 DNA: TGTGCCAGCAGTTACTCTCGGACAGGGTCCACCGGGGAGCTGTTTTTT. Translated: CASSYSRTGSTGELFF.

The chain couples TRBV11-3 to TRBJ2-7; 10 bases match TRBD1. Germline CDR1 is SGHNT and CDR2 is YENEEA. V shed 5 bases and J 3 bases; nucleotides not matched to a gene: 7. This CDR3 has 15 amino acids. The CDR3 nucleotides are TGTGCCAGCAGCCTGGGACAGGGGAACATCTACGAGCAGTACTTC. It translates to CASSLGQGNIYEQYF.

The CDR3 loop reads CASSVFGRRGTDTQYF. The CDR3 bases are TGTGCCAGCAGCGTATTCGGGCGCCGGGGCACAGATACGCAGTATTTT. The chain uses TRBV9 and TRBJ2-3, with D unresolved. Germline CDR1 is SGDLS and CDR2 is YYNGEE. This CDR3 region has 16 residues. With 1 base removed from V and 1 base from J, the gap between germline ends came to 13 bases.

This clone was recorded only once. This chain joins TRBV11-2 and TRBJ2-7, with 7 bases fitting TRBD1. The CDR3 has 16 residues. Per germline, CDR1 SGHAT and CDR2 FQNNGV. The junction had 14 bases not matched to a gene; V was cut back by 4 bases and J by 5 bases. The CDR3 reads CASSSAGTVPKDEQYF. CDR3 coding DNA: TGTGCCAGCAGCTCCGCTGGGACAGTCCCGAAGGACGAGCAGTACTTC.

The rearrangement uses TRBV30 and TRBJ1-3, with 7 bases matching TRBD1. Trimming cost V 2 bases and J 8 bases; bases outside gene matches: 6. Germline V gene sequence: CDR1 GTSNPN, CDR2 SVGIG (reference sequence). This CDR3 region has 13 residues. In DNA, the CDR3 is TGTGCCTGGAGTCCTAAGGGGGCAGACACCATATATTTT. This sequence encodes CAWSPKGADTIYF. Full variable domain (rest looked up from reference TRBV30 and TRBJ1-3): SQTIHQWPATLVQPVGSPLSLECTVEGTSNPNLYWYRQAAGRGLQLLFYSVGIGQISSEVPQNLSASRPQDRQFILSSKKLLLSDSGFYLCAWSPKGADTIYFGEGSWLTVV.

This clone has just one count. The chain employs TRBV27 and TRBJ2-2; D is perhaps TRBD1 or TRBD2 (6 bases each). Trimming stripped 3 bases from V and 6 bases from J, with 14 bases between. Germline V gene sequence: CDR1 MNHEY, CDR2 SMNVEV (reference sequence). This CDR3 contains 15 residues. For the CDR3, the DNA is TGTGCCAGCAGTTTTGGCAGGGGAGGCCCCGGGGAGCTGTTTTTT. Translation: CASSFGRGGPGELFF.

V is TRBV7-2 and J is TRBJ1-1; perhaps TRBD1 as D (5 bases). The CDR3 runs 16 residues. From germline, CDR1 is SGHTA and CDR2 FQGNSA. V lost 5 bases to trimming and J lost 1 base, with 17 bases between them. The CDR3 here is CASSLGVGTKNTEAFF. As DNA, the CDR3 is TGTGCCAGCAGCCTAGGGGTCGGGACGAAGAACACTGAAGCTTTCTTT.

The chain carries TRBV18 and TRBJ2-7, with no clear D. With 3 bases removed from V and 0 bases from J, the gap between germline ends came to 9 bases. The germline V gene has CDR1 KGHSH and CDR2 LQKENI. The CDR3 runs to 14 residues. The CDR3 loop reads CASSPDAYSYEQYF. Written as DNA, the CDR3 is TGTGCCAGCTCACCGGACGCCTACTCCTACGAGCAGTACTTC.

V gene TRBV7-3 combines with J gene TRBJ2-5; 8 bases fit TRBD1. Per germline, CDR1 SGHTA and CDR2 FQGTGA. The length of the CDR3 is 13 residues. J lost 1 base, V lost 5 bases, and 0 bases had no gene match. CDR3 nucleotides: TGTGCCAGCAGCCAGGGGGCCCAAGAGACCCAGTACTTC. Protein sequence: CASSQGAQETQYF.

The chain employs TRBV9 and TRBJ1-1; a weak D match, TRBD1 (5 bases). Germline loops: CDR1 SGDLS, CDR2 YYNGEE. There are 15 residues in the CDR3. Trimming pared 2 bases from V and 1 base from J, leaving 12 bases between. CDR3 sequence (DNA): TGTGCCAGCAGCGTTACAGGTTCCGGGAACACTGAAGCTTTCTTT. As protein: CASSVTGSGNTEAFF.